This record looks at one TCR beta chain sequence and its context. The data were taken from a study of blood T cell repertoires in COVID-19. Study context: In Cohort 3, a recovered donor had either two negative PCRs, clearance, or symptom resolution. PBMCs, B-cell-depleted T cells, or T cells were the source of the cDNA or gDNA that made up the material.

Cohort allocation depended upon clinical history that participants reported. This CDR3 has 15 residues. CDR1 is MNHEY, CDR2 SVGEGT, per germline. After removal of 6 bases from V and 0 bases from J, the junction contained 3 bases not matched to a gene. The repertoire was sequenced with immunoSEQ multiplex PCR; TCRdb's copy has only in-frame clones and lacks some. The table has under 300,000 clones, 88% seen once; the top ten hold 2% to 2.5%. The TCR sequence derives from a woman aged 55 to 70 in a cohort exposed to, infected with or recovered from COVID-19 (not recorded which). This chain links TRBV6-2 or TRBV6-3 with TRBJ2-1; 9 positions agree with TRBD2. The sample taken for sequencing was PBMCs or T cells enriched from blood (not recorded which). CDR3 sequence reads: CASSLSGSSYNEQFF. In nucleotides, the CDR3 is TGTGCCAGCAGCCTTAGCGGGAGCTCCTACAATGAGCAGTTCTTC.